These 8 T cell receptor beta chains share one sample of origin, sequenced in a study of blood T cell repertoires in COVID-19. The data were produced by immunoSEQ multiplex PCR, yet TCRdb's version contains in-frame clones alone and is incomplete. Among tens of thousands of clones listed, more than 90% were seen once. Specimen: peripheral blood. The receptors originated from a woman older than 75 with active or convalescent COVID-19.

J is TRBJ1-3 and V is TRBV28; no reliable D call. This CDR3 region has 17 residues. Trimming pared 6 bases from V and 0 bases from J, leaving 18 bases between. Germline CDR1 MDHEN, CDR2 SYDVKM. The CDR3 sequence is CASSPRLAVPSGNTIYF. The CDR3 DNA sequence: TGTGCCAGCAGCCCACGCCTGGCGGTACCCTCTGGAAACACCATATATTTT.

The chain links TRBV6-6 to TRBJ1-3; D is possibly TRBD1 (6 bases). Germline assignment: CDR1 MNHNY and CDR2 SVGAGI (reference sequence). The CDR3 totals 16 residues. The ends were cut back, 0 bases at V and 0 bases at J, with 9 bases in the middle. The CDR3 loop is CASSYSGGGSGNTIYF. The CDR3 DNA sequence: TGTGCCAGCAGTTACTCGGGAGGGGGCTCTGGAAACACCATATATTTT.

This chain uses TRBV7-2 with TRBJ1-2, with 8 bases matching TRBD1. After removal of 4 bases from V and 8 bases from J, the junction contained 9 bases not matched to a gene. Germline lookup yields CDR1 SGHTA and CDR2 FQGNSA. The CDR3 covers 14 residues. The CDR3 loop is CASSSQTGAGGYTF. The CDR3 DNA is TGTGCCAGCAGCTCCCAGACAGGGGCAGGGGGCTACACCTTC. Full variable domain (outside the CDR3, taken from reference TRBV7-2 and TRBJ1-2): GAGVSQSPSNKVTEKGKDVELRCDPISGHTALYWYRQSLGQGLEFLIYFQGNSAPDKSGLPSDRFSAERTGGSVSTLTIQRTQQEDSAVYLCASSSQTGAGGYTFGSGTRLTVV.

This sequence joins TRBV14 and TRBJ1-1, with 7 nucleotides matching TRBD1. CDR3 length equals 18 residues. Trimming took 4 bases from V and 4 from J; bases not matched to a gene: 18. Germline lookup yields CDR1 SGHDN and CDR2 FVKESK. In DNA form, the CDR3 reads TGTGCCAGCAGCCGACGGACAGGCGCCCTTGATCTGGGCACTGAAGCTTTCTTT. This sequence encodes CASSRRTGALDLGTEAFF. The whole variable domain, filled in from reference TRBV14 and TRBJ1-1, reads EAGVTQFPSHSVIEKGQTVTLRCDPISGHDNLYWYRRVMGKEIKFLLHFVKESKQDESGMPNNRFLAERTGGTYSTLKVQPAELEDSGVYFCASSRRTGALDLGTEAFFGQGTRLTVV.

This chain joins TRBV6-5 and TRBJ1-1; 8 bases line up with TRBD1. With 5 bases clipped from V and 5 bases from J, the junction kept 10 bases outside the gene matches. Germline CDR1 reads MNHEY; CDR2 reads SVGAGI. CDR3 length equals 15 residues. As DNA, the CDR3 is TGTGCCAGCAGTCGAACCAGGGGGCTAGGGACTGAAGCTTTCTTT. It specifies CASSRTRGLGTEAFF.

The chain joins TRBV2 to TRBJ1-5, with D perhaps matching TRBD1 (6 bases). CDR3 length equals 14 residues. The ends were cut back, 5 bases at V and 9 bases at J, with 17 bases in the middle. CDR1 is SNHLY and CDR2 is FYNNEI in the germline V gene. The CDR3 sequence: CASSPTRTAGPQHF. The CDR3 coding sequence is TGTGCCAGCAGTCCCACCCGGACAGCCGGGCCCCAGCATTTT.

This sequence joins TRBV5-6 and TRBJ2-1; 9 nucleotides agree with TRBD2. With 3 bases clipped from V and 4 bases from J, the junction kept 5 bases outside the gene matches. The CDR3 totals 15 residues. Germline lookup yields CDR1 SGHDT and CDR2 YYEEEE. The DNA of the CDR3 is TGTGCCAGCAGCTGGGGACTAGCACCGTACAATGAGCAGTTCTTC. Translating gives CASSWGLAPYNEQFF.

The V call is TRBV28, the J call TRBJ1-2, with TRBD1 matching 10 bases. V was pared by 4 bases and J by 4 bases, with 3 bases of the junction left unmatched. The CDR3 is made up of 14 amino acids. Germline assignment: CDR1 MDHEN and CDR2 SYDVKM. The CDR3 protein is CASSSGDRGYGYTF. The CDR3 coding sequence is TGTGCCAGCAGTTCGGGGGACAGGGGCTATGGCTACACCTTC.